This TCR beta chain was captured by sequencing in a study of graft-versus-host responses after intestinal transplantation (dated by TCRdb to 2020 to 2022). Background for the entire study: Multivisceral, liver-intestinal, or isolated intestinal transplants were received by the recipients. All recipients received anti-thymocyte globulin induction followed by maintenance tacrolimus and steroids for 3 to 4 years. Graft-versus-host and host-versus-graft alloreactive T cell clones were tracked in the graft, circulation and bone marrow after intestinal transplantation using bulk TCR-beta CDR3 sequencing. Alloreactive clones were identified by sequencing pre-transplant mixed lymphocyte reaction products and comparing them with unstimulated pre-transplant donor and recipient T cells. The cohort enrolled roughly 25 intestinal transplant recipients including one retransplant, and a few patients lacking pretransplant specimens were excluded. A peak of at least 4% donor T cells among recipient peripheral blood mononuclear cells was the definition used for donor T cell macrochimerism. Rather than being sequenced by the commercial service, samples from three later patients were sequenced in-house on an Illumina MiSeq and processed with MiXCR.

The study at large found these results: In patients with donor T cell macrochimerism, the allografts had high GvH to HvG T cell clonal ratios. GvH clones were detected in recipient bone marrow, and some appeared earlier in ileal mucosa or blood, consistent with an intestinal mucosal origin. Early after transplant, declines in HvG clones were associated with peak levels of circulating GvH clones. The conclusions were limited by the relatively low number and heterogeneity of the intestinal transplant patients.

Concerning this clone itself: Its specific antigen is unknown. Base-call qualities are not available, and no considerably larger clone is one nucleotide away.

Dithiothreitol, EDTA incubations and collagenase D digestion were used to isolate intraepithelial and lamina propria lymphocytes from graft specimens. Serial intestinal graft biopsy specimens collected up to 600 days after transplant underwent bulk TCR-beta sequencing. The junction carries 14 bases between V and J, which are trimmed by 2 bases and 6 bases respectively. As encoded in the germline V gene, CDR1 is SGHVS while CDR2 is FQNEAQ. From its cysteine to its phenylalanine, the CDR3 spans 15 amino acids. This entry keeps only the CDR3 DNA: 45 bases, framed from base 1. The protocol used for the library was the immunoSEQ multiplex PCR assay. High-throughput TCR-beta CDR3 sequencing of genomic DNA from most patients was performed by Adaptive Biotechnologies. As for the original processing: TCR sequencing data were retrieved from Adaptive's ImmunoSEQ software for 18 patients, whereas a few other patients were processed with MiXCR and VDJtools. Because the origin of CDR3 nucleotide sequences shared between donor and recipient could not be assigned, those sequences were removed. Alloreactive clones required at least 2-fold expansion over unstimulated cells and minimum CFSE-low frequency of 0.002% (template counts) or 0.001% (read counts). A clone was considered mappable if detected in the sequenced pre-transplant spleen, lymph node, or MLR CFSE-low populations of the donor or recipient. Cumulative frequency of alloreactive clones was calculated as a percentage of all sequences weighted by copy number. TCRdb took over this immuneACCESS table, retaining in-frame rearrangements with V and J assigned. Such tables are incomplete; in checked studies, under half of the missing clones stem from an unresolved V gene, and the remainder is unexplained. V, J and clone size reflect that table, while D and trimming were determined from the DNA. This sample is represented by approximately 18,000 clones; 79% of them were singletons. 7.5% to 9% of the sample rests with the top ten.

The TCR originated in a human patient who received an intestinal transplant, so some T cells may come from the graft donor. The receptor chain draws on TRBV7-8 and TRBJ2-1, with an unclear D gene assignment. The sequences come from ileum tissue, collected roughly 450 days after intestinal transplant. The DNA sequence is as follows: TGTGCCAGCAGCTTATCGGCAGGCACGTCCAATGAGCAGTTCTTC. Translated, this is CASSLSAGTSNEQFF. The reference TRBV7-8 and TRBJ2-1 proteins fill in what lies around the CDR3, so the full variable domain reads GAGVSQSPRYKVAKRGQDVALRCDPISGHVSLFWYQQALGQGPEFLTYFQNEAQLDKSGLPSDRFFAERPEGSVSTLKIQRTQQEDSAVYLCASSLSAGTSNEQFFGPGTRLTVL.